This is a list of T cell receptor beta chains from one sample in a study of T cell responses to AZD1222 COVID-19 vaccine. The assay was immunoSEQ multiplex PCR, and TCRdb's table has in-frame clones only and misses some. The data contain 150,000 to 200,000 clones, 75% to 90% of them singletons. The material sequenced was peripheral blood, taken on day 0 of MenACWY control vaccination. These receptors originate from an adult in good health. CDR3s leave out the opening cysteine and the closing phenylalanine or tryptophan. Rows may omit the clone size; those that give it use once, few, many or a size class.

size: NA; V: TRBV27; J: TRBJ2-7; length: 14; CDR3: ASSRTPGQGNYEQY
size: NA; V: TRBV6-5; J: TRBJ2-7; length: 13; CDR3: ASSSWTSGRDEQY
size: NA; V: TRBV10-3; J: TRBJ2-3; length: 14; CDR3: AISEPLTSGTDTQY
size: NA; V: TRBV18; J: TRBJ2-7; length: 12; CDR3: ASSVGQASYEQY
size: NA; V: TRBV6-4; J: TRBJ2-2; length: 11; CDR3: ASQGMGTGELF
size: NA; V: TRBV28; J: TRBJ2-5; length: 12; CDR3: ASSLRRIQETQY
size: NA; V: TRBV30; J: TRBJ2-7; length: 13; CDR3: AWSVRRGSSYEQY
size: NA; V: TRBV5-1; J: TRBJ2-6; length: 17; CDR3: ASSRDMIQGTSGANVLT
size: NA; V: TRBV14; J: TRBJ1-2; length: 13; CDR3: ASSQTSGQGFGYT
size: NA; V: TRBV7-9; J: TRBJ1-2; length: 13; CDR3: ASGLPGDTTKGYT
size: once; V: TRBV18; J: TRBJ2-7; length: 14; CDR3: ASSPYTGGDSYEQY
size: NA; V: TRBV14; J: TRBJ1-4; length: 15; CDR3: ASSQDLMGSGGEKLF
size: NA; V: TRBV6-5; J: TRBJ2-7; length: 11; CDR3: ASSLAGAYEQY
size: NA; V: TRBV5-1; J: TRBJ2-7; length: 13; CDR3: ASSLAVGSGYEQY
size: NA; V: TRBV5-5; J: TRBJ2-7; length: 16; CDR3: ASSLGDSQRTTTYEQY
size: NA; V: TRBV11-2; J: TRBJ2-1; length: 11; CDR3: ASSPSSYNEQF
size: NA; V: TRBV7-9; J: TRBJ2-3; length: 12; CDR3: ASSLASSSVTQY
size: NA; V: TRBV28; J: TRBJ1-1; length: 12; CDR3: ASSFPGAGTEAF
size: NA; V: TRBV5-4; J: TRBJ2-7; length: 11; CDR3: ASSLEGPYEQY
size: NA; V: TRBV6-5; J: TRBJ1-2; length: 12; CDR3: ATTTGAVRYGYT
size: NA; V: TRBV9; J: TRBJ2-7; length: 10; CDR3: ASSGTGREQY
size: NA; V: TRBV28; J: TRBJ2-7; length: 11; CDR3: ASSLWGVYEQY
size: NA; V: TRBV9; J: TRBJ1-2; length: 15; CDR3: ASSTRASPSPPRGYT
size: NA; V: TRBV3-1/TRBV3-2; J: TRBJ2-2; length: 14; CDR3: ASSQKGGRRTGELF
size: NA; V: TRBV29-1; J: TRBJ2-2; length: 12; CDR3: SVGSGTNTGELF
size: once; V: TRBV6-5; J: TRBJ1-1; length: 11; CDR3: ASRRMTGTEAF
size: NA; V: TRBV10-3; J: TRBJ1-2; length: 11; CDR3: AISGGAQGGYT
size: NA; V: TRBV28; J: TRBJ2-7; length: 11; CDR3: ASSPSVGAEQY
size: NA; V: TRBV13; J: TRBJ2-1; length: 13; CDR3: ASSDGTGGYNEQF
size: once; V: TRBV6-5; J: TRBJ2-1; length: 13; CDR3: ASNQALAGSNEQF
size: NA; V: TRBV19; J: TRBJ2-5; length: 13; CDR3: ASSLTSGGLETQY
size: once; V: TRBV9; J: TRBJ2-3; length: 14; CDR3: ASSPYMSEGGDTQY
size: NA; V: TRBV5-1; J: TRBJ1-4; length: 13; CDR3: ASSWGRTTNEKLF
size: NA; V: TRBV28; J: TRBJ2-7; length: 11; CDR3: ASSLGPSNEQY
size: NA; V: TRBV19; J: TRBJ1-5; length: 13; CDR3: ASKMVGYSNQPQH
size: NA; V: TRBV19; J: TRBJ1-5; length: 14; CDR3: ASSIGGANSNQPQH
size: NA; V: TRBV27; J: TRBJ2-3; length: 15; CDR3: ASSSLAGGAQIRQGY
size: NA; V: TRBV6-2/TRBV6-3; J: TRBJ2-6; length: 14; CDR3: ASSSDSLSGANVLT
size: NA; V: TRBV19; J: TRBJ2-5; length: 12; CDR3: ASSISRRQETQY
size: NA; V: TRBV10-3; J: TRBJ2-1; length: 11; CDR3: AISVAGRNEQF
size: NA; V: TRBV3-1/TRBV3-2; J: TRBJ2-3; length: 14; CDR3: ASSKEQGFSTDTQY
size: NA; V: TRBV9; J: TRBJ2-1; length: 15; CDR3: ASSGGTGAVSYNEQF
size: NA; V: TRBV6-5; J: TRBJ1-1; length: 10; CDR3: ASREGRFEAF
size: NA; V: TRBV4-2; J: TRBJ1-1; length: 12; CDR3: ASSQDWTEPEAF
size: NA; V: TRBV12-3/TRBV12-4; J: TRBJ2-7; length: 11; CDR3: ASRRDSAYEQY
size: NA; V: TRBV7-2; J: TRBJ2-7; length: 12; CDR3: ASSSTGQAYEQY
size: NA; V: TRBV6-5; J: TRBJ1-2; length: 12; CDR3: ASEGGGSPYGYT
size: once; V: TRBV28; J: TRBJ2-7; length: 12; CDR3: ASSPPGGAYEQY
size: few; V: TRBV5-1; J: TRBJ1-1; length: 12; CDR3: ASRLDPGGTEAF
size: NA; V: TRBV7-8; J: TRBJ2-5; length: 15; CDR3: ASSSHRWAPKQETQY
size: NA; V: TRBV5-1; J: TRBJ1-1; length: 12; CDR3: ASSSGQGNTEAF
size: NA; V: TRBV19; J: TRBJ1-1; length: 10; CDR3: ASSIQGTEAF
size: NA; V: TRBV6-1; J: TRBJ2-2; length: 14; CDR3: ASSEALLGSGGELF
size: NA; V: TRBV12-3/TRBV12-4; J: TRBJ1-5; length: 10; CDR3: ASSSSGGPQH
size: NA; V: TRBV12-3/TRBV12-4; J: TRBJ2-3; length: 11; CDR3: ASSLQTQDTQY